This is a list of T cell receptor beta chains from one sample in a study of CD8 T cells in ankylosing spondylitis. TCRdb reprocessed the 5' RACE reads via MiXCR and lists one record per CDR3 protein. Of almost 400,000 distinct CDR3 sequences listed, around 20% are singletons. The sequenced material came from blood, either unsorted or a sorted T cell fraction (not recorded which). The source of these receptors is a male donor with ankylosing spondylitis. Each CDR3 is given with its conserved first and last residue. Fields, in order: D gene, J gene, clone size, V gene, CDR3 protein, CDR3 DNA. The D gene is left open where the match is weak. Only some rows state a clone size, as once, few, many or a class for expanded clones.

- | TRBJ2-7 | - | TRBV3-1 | CASSLGTVPYEQYF | TGTGCCAGCAGCCTCGGGACGGTACCCTACGAGCAGTACTTC
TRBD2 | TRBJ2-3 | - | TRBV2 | CASSIQLAIDTQYF | TGTGCCAGCAGTATTCAACTAGCGATTGATACGCAGTATTTT
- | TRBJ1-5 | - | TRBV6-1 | CASSTGQNQPQHF | TGTGCCAGCAGTACAGGGCAGAATCAGCCCCAGCATTTT
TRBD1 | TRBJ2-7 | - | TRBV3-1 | CASSRGQGNYEQYF | TGTGCCAGCAGCCGAGGACAGGGAAACTACGAGCAGTACTTC
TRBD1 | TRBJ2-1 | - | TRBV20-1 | CSARSHRGNEQFF | TGCAGTGCTAGATCGCACAGGGGCAATGAGCAGTTCTTC
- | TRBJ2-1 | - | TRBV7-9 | CASKDSYNEQFF | TGTGCCAGTAAAGACTCCTACAATGAGCAGTTCTTC
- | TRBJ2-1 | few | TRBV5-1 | CASSFPTPPQYNEQFF | TGCGCCAGCAGCTTCCCGACTCCTCCGCAATACAATGAGCAGTTCTTC
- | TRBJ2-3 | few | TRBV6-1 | CASSEISNRVRTDTQYF | TGTGCCAGCAGTGAAATCAGCAACAGAGTGCGCACAGATACGCAGTATTTT
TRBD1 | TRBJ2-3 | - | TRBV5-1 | CASGIGQDTDTQYF | TGCGCCAGCGGTATAGGACAGGACACAGATACGCAGTATTTT
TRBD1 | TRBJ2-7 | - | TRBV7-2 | CASSLGQGGLYEQYF | TGTGCCAGCAGCTTAGGACAGGGGGGCCTCTACGAGCAGTACTTC
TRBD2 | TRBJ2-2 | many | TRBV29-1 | CSVVGGSRVTGELFF | TGCAGCGTTGTAGGCGGGAGTAGGGTTACCGGGGAGCTGTTTTTT
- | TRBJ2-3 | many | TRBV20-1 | CSASFGAVGSTDTQYF | TGCAGTGCTTCATTTGGCGCCGTAGGTAGCACAGATACGCAGTATTTT
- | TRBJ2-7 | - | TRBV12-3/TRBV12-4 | CASSSPGFARQYF | TGTGCCAGCAGTTCACCCGGGTTCGCTAGACAGTACTTC
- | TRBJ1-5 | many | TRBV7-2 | CASSPPLSQPQHF | TGTGCCAGCAGCCCCCCTTTGAGTCAGCCCCAGCATTTT
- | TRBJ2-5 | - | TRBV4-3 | CASSQQVPETQYF | TGCGCCAGCAGCCAACAGGTTCCAGAGACCCAGTACTTC
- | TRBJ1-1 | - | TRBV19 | CASSIDGRQGWSTEAFF | TGTGCCAGTAGTATAGATGGGCGGCAGGGTTGGAGCACTGAAGCTTTCTTT
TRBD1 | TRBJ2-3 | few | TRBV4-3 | CASSLQGAVTDTQYF | TGCGCCAGCAGCCTACAGGGGGCGGTTACAGATACGCAGTATTTT
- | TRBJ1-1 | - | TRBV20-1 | CSALTTTEAFF | TGCAGTGCTTTGACAACCACTGAAGCTTTCTTT
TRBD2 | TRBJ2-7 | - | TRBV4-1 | CASSYSGVAYEQYF | TGCGCCAGCAGCTATAGCGGGGTAGCCTACGAGCAGTACTTC
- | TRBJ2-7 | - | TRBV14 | CASSQWFYEQYF | TGTGCCAGCAGCCAGTGGTTTTACGAGCAGTACTTC
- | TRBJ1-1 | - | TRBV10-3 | CAISTTATEAFF | TGTGCCATCAGCACAACAGCAACTGAAGCTTTCTTT
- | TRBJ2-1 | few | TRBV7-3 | CASSLIGQGANNEQFF | TGTGCCAGCAGCTTAATCGGGCAAGGGGCAAACAATGAGCAGTTCTTC
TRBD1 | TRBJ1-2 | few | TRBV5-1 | CASSLGQGEGYGYTF | TGCGCCAGCAGCTTGGGACAGGGCGAGGGCTATGGCTACACCTTC
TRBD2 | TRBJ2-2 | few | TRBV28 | CASTTPRLAGMYTGELFF | TGTGCCAGCACCACGCCCCGACTAGCGGGAATGTACACCGGGGAGCTGTTTTTT
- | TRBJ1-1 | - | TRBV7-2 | CASSSQFKTEAFF | TGTGCCAGCAGCTCGCAATTCAAGACTGAAGCTTTCTTT
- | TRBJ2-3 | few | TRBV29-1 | CSVEAGASSTDTQYF | TGCAGCGTTGAAGCAGGGGCAAGTAGCACAGATACGCAGTATTTT
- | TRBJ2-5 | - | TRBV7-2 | CASSRARGMEETQYF | TGTGCCAGCAGCCGAGCTAGGGGAATGGAAGAGACCCAGTACTTC
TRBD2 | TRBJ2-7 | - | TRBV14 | CASSQNIGRYEQYF | TGTGCCAGCAGCCAAAATATCGGGAGGTACGAGCAGTACTTC